This T cell receptor (beta chain) was observed in a study of shared clonotypes between healthy human individuals. To note about this clone: This sample includes further DNA sequences coding for the same CDR3.

Donors had no recently reported acute infections or vaccinations and were HIV-negative. The authors ran the assay at deep level. Data came from immunoSEQ multiplex PCR; TCRdb stores just in-frame clones and leaves some out. The sample carries under 600,000 clones, about three quarters recorded once. Germline CDR1 and CDR2: SGHRS and YFSETQ. The trim removed 1 base at V and 0 bases at J, leaving 2 bases unmatched. The CDR3 length is 15 residues. The TCR was taken from a woman aged 35 to 49 in good health. Some clones in this sample may be carry-over from other donors' samples. Material for sequencing was PBMCs. The chain employs TRBV5-1 and TRBJ2-3; TRBD1 agrees at 7 bases. The CDR3 sequence is CASSLTGQSTDTQYF. The CDR3 region has the DNA TGCGCCAGCAGCTTGACGGGACAGAGCACAGATACGCAGTATTTT.